This T cell receptor beta chain is from a study of T-cell memory formation after mild COVID-19. Overall study findings and caveats: Shrinking CD4+ clones were chiefly CM and EM; CD8+ ones were chiefly EMRA.

MiXCR, applied by TCRdb to the 5' RACE reads, yields one record per CDR3 protein. The sample lists some 490,000 distinct CDR3 sequences, about 20% occurring once. Trimming at V came to 6 bases and at J to 5 bases, leaving 12 bases not matched to a gene. CDR3 length: 15 amino acids. From germline, CDR1 is MGHDK and CDR2 SYGVNS. This clonotype was found a few times. Antigen: not known. This chain links TRBV25-1 with TRBJ2-5, with TRBD1 matching 7 bases. This TCR was recovered from an adult woman who had mild COVID-19 (a few samples of this study predate the infection). Cell type and time point are not known. Sequenced material: PBMCs or a T cell subset sorted from them (not recorded which). Here the CDR3 reads CASSPLQGRTETQYF. CDR3 bases: TGTGCCAGCAGCCCGTTACAGGGGCGAACGGAGACCCAGTACTTC.